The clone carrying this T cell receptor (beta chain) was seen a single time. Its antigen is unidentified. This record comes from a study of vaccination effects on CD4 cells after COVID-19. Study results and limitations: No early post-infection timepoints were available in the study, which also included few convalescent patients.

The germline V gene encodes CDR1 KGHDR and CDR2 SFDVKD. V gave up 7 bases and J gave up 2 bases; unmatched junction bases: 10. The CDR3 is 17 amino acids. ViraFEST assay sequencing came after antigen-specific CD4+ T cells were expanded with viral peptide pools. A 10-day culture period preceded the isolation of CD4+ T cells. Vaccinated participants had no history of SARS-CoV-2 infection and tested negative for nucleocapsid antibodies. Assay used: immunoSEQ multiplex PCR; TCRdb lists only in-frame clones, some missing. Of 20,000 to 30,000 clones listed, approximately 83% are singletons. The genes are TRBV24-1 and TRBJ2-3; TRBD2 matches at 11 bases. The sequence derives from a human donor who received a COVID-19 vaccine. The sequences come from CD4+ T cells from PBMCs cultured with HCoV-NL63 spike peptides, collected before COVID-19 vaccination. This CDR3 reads CATRGPGLADITDTQYF. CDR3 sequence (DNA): TGTGCCACCAGGGGACCGGGACTAGCGGATATCACAGATACGCAGTATTTT.